The T cell receptor beta chain described here comes from a study of radiation and T cells in renal cell carcinoma. The wider study: Nephrectomy followed 15 Gy stereotactic body radiation by 4 weeks.

This clone was counted between two and nine times. With 7 bases removed from V and 2 bases from J, the gap between germline ends came to 14 bases. Germline lookup yields CDR1 SNHLY and CDR2 FYNNEI. CDR3 length: 14 amino acids. Indicated time point: baseline pretreatment blood. Documented treatment: 15 Gy SBRT to primary tumor, nephrectomy 4 weeks later. Sequenced by immunoSEQ multiplex PCR; TCRdb stores in-frame clones only, minus some. The repertoire has about 130,000 clones, roughly 80% of them found once; the top ten carry around 3%. The material sequenced was blood, taken from a patient whose treatment included radiotherapy and nephrectomy. This TCR derives from a woman aged 55-69 years with renal cell carcinoma. The chain employs TRBV2 and TRBJ1-1, with D possibly TRBD1 on 6 matching bases. CDR3 amino acids: CASTFQGTNTEAFF. The CDR3 bases are TGTGCCAGCACTTTCCAGGGGACCAACACTGAAGCTTTCTTT.